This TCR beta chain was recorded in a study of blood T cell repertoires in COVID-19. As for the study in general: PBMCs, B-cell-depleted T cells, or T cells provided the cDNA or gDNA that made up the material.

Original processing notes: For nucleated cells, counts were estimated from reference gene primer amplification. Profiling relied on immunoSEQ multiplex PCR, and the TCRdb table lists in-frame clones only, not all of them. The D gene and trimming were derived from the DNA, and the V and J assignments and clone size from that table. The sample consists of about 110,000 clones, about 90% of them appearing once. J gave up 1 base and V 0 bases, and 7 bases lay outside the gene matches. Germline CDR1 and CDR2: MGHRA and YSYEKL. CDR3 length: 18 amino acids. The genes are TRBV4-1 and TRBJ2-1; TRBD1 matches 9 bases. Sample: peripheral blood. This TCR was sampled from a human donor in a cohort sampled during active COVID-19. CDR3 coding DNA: TGCGCCAGCAGCCAAGATCCCGGGACAGGGTATTCCTACAATGAGCAGTTCTTC. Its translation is CASSQDPGTGYSYNEQFF.